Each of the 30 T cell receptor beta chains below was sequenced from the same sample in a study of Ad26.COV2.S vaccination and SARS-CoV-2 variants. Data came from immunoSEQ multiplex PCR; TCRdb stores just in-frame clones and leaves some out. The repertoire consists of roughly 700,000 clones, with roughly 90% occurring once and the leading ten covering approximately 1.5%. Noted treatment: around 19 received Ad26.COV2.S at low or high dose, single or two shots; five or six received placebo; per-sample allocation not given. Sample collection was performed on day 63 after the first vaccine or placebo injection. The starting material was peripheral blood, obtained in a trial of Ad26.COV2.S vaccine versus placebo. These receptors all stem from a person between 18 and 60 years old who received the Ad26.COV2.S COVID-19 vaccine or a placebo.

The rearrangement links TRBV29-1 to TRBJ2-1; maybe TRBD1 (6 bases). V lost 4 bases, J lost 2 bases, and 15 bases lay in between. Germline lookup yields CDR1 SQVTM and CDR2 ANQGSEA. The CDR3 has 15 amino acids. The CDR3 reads CSVGLGRGPYNEQFF. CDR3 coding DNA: TGCAGCGTTGGTTTGGGCAGGGGACCCTACAATGAGCAGTTCTTC.

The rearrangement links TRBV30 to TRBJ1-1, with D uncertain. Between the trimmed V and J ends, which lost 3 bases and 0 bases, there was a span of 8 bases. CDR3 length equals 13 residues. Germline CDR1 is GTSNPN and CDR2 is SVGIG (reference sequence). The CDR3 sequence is CAWRLQMNTEAFF. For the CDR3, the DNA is TGTGCCTGGAGGCTACAGATGAACACTGAAGCTTTCTTT.

Here the CDR3 reads CASSYSSYSNQPQHF. CDR3 coding DNA: TGTGCCAGCAGTTATTCCAGTTATAGCAATCAGCCCCAGCATTTT. This chain uses TRBV6-2 or TRBV6-3 with TRBJ1-5; D not certain. This CDR3 has 15 residues. Trimming took 3 bases from V and 0 from J, leaving 9 bases between them. Germline CDR1 reads MNHEY; CDR2 reads SVGEGT.

CDR3 DNA: TGTGCCAGCTCACCACCGAAGACAGCCGACAATGAGCAGTTCTTC. It yields the protein CASSPPKTADNEQFF. The V gene is TRBV18, the J gene TRBJ2-1, with a weak D call TRBD1 (5 bases). V shed 0 bases and J shed 5 bases, with 11 bases lying between them. The CDR3 consists of 15 residues. The germline V gene has CDR1 KGHSH and CDR2 LQKENI.

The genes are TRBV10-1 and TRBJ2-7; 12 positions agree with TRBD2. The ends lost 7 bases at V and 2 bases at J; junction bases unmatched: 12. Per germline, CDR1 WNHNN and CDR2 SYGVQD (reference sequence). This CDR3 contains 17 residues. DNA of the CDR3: TGCGCCAGCACTCAAATTAGGACTAGCGGGGTTACCTACGAGCAGTACTTC. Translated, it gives CASTQIRTSGVTYEQYF.

DNA for the CDR3: TGTGCCAGTAGTATAGGGGTGTCATACTATCAGCCCCAGCATTTT. Protein product: CASSIGVSYYQPQHF. V is TRBV19 and J is TRBJ1-5; no clear D. The ends were cut back, 1 base at V and 5 bases at J, with 12 bases in the middle. CDR1 and CDR2 from the germline V gene are LNHDA and SQIVND (reference sequence). This CDR3 is built from 15 residues. The whole variable domain, filled in from reference TRBV19 and TRBJ1-5, reads DGGITQSPKYLFRKEGQNVTLSCEQNLNHDAMYWYRQDPGQGLRLIYYSQIVNDFQKGDIAEGYSVSREKKESFPLTVTSAQKNPTAFYLCASSIGVSYYQPQHFGDGTRLSIL.

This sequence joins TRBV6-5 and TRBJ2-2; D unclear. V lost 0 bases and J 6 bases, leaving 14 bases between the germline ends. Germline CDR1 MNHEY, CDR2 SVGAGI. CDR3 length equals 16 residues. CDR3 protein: CASSYSGILAPGELFF. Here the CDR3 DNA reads TGTGCCAGCAGTTACTCGGGGATCCTTGCCCCCGGGGAGCTGTTTTTT.

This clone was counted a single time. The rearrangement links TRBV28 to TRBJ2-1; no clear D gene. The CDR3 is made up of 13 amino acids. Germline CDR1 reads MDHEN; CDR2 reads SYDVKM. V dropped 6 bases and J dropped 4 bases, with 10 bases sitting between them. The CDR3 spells CASSREWYNEQFF. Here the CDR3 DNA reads TGTGCCAGCAGCCGAGAGTGGTACAATGAGCAGTTCTTC.

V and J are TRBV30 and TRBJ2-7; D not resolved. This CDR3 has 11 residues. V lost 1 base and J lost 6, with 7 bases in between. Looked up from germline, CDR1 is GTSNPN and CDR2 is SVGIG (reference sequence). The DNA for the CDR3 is TGTGCCTGGAGTGGGGCCCGCGAGCAGTACTTC. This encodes CAWSGAREQYF.

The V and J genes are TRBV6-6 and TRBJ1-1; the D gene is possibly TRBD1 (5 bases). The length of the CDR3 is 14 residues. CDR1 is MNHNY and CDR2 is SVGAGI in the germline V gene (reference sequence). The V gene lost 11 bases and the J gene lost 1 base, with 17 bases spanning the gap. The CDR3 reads CAAERRQGNTEAFF. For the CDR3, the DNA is TGTGCCGCAGAACGGAGGCAGGGGAACACTGAAGCTTTCTTT.

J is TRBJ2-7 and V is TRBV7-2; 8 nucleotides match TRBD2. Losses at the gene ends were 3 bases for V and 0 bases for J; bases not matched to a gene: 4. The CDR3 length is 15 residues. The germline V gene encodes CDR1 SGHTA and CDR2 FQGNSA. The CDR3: CASSLGLVSSYEQYF. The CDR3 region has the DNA TGTGCCAGCAGCTTGGGACTAGTCAGCTCCTACGAGCAGTACTTC.

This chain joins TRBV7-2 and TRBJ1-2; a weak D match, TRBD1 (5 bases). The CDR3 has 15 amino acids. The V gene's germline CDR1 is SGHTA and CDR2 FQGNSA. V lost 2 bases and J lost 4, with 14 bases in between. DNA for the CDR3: TGTGCCAGCAGCTTATCTACTGGGACGCTCTATGGCTACACCTTC. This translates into CASSLSTGTLYGYTF.

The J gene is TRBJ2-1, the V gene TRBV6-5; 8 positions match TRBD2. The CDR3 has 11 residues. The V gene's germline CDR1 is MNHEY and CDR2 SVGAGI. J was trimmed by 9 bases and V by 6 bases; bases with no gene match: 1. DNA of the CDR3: TGTGCCAGCAGCGGGGGGGGTGAGCAGTTCTTC. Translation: CASSGGGEQFF.

Written as DNA, the CDR3 is TGTGCCAGCAGTCCCGGGACAGGGGCTCCCTACGAGCAGTACTTC. Protein: CASSPGTGAPYEQYF. The V and J genes are TRBV27 and TRBJ2-7; 10 bases align to TRBD1. Germline V gene lookup returns CDR1 MNHEY and CDR2 SMNVEV (reference sequence). The length of the CDR3 is 15 residues. V dropped 5 bases and J dropped 2; count of bases not matched to a gene: 6.

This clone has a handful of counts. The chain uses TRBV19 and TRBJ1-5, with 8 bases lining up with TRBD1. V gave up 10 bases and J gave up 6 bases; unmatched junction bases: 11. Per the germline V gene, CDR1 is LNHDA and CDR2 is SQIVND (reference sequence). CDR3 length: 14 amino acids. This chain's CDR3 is CATTDRERGQPQHF. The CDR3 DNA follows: TGTGCCACCACGGACAGGGAGAGGGGTCAGCCCCAGCATTTT.

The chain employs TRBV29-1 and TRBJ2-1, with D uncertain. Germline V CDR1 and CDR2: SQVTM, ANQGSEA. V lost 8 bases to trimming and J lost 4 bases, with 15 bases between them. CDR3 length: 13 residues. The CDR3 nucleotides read TGCAGCACCGCGGTGGGTCTATACAATGAGCAGTTCTTC. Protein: CSTAVGLYNEQFF.

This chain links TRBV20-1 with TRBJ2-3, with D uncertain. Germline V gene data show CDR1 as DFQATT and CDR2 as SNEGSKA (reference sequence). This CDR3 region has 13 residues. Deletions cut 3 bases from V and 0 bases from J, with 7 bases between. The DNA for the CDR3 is TGCAGTGCTAGTTTAGTTAGCACAGATACGCAGTATTTT. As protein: CSASLVSTDTQYF.

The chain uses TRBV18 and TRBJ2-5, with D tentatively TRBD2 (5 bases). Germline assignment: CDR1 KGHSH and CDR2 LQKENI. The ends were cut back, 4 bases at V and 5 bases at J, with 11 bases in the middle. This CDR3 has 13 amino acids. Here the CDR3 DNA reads TGTGCCAGCTCACAGGCTTCGGGGGAGACCCAGTACTTC. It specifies CASSQASGETQYF.

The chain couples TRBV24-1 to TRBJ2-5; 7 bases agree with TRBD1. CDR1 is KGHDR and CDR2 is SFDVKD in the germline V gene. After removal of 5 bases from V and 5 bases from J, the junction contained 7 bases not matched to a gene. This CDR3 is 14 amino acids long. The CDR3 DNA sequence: TGTGCCACCAGTGGCACAGGGGCGAGGGAGACCCAGTACTTC. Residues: CATSGTGARETQYF.

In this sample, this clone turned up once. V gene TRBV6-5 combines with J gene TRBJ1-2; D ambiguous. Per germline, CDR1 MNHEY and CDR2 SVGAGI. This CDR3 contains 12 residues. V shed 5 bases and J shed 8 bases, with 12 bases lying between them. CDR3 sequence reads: CASSLKFVGYTF. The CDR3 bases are TGTGCCAGCAGTCTTAAATTCGTGGGCTACACCTTC.

The CDR3 loop reads CASSVTFQGEQYF. The CDR3 bases are TGTGCCAGCAGCGTAACCTTTCAGGGGGAGCAGTACTTC. J is TRBJ2-7 and V is TRBV9; possible D gene TRBD1, 6 bases. Trimming shortened V by 1 base and J by 7 bases, and 12 bases separated the two germline ends. This CDR3 region has 13 residues. The V gene's germline CDR1 is SGDLS and CDR2 YYNGEE. Drawing the rest from reference TRBV9 and TRBJ2-7, the complete variable domain is DSGVTQTPKHLITATGQRVTLRCSPRSGDLSVYWYQQSLDQGLQFLIQYYNGEERAKGNILERFSAQQFPDLHSELNLSSLELGDSALYFCASSVTFQGEQYFGPGTRLTVT.

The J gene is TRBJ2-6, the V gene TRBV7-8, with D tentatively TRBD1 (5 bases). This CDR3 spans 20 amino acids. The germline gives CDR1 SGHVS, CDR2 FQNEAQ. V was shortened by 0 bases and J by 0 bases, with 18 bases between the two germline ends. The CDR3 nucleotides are TGTGCCAGCAGCTTAGCAAGGGCCACAGGTGTTCCCTCTGGGGCCAACGTCCTGACTTTC. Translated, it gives CASSLARATGVPSGANVLTF. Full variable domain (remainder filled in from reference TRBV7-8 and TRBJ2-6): GAGVSQSPRYKVAKRGQDVALRCDPISGHVSLFWYQQALGQGPEFLTYFQNEAQLDKSGLPSDRFFAERPEGSVSTLKIQRTQQEDSAVYLCASSLARATGVPSGANVLTFGAGSRLTVL.

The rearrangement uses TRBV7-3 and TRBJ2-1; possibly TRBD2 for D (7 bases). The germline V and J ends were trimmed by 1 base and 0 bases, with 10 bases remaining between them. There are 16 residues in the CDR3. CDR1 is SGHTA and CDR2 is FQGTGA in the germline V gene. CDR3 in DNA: TGTGCCAGCAGCTTAAGCGGGGGCTACTCCTACAATGAGCAGTTCTTC. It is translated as CASSLSGGYSYNEQFF.

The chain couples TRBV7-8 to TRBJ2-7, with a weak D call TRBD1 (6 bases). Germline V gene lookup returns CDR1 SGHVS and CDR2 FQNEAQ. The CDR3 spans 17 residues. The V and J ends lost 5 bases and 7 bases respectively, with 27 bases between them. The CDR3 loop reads CASSQRPWTVLDEEQYF. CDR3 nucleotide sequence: TGTGCCAGCAGCCAACGCCCCTGGACAGTTTTAGATGAGGAGCAGTACTTC. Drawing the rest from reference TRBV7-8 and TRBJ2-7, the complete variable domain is GAGVSQSPRYKVAKRGQDVALRCDPISGHVSLFWYQQALGQGPEFLTYFQNEAQLDKSGLPSDRFFAERPEGSVSTLKIQRTQQEDSAVYLCASSQRPWTVLDEEQYFGPGTRLTVT.

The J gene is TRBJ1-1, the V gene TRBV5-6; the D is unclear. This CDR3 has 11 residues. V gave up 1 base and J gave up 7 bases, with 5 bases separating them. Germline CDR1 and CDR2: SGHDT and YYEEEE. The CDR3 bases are TGTGCCAGCAGCTTGTACGGTGAAGCTTTCTTT. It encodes CASSLYGEAFF.

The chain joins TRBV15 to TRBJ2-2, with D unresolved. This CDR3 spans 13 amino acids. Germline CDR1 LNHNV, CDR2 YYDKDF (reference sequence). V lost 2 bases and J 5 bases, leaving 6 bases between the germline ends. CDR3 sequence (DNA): TGTGCCACCAGCAGAAGTAGGACCGGGGAGCTGTTTTTT. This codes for CATSRSRTGELFF.

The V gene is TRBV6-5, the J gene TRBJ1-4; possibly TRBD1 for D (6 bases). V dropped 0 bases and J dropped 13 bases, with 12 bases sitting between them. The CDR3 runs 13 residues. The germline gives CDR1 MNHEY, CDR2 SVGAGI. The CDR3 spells CASSYSAGTLLFF. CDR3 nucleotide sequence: TGTGCCAGCAGTTACTCCGCCGGGACATTACTGTTTTTT.

Here the CDR3 DNA reads TGTGCCAGCAGTAGAGGAGCGGAAGCTTTCTTT. Amino acid sequence: CASSRGAEAFF. The chain is built from TRBV6-5 and TRBJ1-1; D is ambiguous. V dropped 5 bases and J dropped 8 bases, with 9 bases sitting between them. The CDR3 runs 11 residues. Germline assignment: CDR1 MNHEY and CDR2 SVGAGI.

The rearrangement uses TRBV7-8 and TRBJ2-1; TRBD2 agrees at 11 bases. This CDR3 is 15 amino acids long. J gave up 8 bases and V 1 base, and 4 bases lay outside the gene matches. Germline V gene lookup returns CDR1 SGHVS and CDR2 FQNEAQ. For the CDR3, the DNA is TGTGCCAGCAGCTTAGGACTAGCGGGAAGGGATGAGCAGTTCTTC. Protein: CASSLGLAGRDEQFF.

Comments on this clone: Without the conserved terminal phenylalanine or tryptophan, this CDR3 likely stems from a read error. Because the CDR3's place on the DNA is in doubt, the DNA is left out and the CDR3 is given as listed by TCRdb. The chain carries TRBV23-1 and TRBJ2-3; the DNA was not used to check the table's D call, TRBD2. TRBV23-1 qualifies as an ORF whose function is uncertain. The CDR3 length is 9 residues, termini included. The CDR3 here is CASSPGLAG.